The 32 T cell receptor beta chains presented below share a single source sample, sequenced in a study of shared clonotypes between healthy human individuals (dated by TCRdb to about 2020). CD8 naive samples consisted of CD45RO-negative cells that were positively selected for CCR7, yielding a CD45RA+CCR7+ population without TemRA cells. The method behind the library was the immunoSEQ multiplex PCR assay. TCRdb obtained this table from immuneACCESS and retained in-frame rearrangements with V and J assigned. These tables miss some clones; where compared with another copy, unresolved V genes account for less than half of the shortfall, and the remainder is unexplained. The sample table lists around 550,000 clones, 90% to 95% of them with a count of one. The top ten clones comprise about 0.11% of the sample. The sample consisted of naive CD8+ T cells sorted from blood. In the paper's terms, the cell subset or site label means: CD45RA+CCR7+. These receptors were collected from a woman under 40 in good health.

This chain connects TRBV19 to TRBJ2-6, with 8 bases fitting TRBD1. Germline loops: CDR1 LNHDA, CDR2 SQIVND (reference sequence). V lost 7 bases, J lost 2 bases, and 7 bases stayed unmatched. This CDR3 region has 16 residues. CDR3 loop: CASTGQGGTGANVLTF. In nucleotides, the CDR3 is TGTGCCAGTACCGGACAGGGAGGTACTGGGGCCAACGTCCTGACTTTC.

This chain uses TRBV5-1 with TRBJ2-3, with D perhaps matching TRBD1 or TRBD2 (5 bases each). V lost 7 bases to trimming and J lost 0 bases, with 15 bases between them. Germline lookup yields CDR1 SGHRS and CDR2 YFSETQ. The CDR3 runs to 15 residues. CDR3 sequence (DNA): TGCGCCAGCGCCCCTAAGAGGGGAAGCACAGATACGCAGTATTTT. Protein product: CASAPKRGSTDTQYF.

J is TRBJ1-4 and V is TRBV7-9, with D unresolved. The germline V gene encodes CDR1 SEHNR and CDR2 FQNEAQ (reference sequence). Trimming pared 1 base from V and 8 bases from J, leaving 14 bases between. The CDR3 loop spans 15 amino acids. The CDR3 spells CASSLVDGLEEKLFF. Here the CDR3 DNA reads TGTGCCAGCAGCTTAGTTGACGGTCTCGAGGAAAAACTGTTTTTT.

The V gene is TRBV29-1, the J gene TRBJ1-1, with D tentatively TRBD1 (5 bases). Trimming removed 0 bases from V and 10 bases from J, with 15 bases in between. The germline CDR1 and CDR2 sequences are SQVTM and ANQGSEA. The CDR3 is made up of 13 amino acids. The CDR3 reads CSVEDRGPSGAFF. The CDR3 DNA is TGCAGCGTTGAAGACCGGGGACCCAGCGGAGCTTTCTTT.

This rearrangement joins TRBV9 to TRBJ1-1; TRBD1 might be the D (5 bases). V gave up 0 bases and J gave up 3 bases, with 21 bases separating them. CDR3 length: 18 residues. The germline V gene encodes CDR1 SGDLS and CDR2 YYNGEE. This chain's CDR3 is CASSVGWGRRRCDTEAFF. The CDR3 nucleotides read TGTGCCAGCAGCGTAGGGTGGGGCCGGCGAAGGTGCGACACTGAAGCTTTCTTT.

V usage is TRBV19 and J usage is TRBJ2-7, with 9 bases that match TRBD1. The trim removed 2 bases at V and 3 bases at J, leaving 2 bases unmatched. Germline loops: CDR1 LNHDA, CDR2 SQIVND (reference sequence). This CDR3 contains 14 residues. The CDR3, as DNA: TGTGCCAGTAGTATATGGACAGGGGACTACGAGCAGTACTTC. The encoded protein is CASSIWTGDYEQYF.

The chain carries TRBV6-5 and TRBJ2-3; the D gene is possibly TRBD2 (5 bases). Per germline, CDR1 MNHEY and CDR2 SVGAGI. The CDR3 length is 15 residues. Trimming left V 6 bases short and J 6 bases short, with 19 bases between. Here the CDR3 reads CASSSRIGGGDTQYF. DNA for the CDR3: TGTGCCAGCAGCAGTAGGATCGGAGGAGGCGATACGCAGTATTTT.

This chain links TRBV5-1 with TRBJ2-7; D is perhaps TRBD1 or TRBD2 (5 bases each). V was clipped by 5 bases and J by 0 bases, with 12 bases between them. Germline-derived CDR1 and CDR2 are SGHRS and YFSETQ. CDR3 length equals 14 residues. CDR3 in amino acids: CASRIWGSSYEQYF. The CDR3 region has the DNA TGCGCCAGCAGGATTTGGGGGAGCTCCTACGAGCAGTACTTC.

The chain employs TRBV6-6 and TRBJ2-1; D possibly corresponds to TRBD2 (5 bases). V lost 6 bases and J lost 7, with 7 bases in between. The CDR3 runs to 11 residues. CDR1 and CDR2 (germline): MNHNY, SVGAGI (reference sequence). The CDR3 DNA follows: TGTGCCAGCAGGTCGGGGAATGAGCAGTTCTTC. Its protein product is CASRSGNEQFF.

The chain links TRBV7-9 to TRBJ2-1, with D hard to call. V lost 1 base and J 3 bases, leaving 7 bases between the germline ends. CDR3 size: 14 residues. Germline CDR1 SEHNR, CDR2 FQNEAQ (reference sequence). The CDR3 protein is CASSLGASYNEQFF. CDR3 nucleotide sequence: TGTGCCAGCAGCTTAGGGGCTAGCTACAATGAGCAGTTCTTC.

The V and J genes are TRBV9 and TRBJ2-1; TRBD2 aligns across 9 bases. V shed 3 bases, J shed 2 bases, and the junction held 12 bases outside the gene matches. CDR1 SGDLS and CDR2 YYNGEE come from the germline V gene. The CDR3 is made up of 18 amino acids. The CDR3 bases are TGTGCCAGCAGCGGAAGCGGGAGGCCGCCGGAGACCTACAATGAGCAGTTCTTC. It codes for CASSGSGRPPETYNEQFF.

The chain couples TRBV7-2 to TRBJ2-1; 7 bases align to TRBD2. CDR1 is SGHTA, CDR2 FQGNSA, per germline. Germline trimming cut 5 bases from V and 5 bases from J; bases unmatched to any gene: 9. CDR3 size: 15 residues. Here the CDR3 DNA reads TGTGCCAGCAGCCCGGGACTATGGGGCAACAATGAGCAGTTCTTC. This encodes CASSPGLWGNNEQFF.

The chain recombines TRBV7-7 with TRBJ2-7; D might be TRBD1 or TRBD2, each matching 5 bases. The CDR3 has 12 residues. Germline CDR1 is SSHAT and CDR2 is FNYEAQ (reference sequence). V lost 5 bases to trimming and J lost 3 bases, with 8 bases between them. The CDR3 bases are TGTGCCAGCAGCCGGGACCTCTACGAGCAGTACTTC. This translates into CASSRDLYEQYF. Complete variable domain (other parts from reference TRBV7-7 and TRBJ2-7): GAGVSQSPRYKVTKRGQDVTLRCDPISSHATLYWYQQALGQGPEFLTYFNYEAQPDKSGLPSDRFSAERPEGSISTLTIQRTEQRDSAMYRCASSRDLYEQYFGPGTRLTVT.

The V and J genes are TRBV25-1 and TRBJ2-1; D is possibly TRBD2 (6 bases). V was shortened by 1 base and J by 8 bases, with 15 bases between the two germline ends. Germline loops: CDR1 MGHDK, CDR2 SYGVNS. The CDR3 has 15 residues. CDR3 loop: CASSEFAGLLDEQFF. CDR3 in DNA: TGTGCCAGCAGTGAATTCGCGGGATTATTGGATGAGCAGTTCTTC. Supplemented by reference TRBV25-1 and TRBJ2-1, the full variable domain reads EADIYQTPRYLVIGTGKKITLECSQTMGHDKMYWYQQDPGMELHLIHYSYGVNSTEKGDLSSESTVSRIRTEHFPLTLESARPSHTSQYLCASSEFAGLLDEQFFGPGTRLTVL.

CDR3 loop: CASSSDMNTEAFF. CDR3 nucleotide sequence: TGTGCCAGCAGCTCGGACATGAACACTGAAGCTTTCTTT. The V and J genes are TRBV2 and TRBJ1-1; the D gene is possibly TRBD1 (5 bases). V lost 6 bases and J lost 0, with 8 bases in between. CDR1 is SNHLY, CDR2 FYNNEI, per germline. CDR3 size: 13 residues.

CDR3 protein: CSGTGTTPGEQYF. CDR3 DNA sequence: TGCAGCGGTACCGGGACGACCCCGGGAGAGCAGTACTTC. The rearrangement joins TRBV29-1 to TRBJ2-7, with D perhaps assigned TRBD1 or TRBD2 (5 bases each). V was cut by 7 bases and J by 7 bases, with 20 bases left in between. Per the germline V gene, CDR1 is SQVTM and CDR2 is ANQGSEA. This CDR3 has 13 residues.

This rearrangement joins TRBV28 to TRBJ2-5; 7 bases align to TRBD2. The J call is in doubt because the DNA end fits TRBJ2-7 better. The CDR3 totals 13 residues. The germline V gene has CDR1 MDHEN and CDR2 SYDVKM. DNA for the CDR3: TGTGCCAGCAGTTCTGGCGGGAGCTACGAGCAGTACTTC. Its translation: CASSSGGSYEQYF.

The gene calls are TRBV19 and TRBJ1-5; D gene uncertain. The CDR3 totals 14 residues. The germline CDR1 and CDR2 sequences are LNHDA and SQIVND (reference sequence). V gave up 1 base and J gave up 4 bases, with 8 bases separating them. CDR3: CASSIGEGNQPQHF. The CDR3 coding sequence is TGTGCCAGTAGTATAGGGGAAGGAAATCAGCCCCAGCATTTT.

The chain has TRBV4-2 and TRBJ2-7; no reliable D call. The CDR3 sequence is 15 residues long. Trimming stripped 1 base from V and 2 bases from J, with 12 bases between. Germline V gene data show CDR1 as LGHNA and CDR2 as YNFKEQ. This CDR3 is CASSQGLAKTYEQYF. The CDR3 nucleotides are TGTGCCAGCAGCCAAGGCTTAGCCAAGACCTACGAGCAGTACTTC.

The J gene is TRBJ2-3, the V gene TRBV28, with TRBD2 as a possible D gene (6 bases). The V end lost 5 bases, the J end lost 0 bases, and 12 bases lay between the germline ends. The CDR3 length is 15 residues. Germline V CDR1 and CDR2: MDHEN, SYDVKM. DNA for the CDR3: TGTGCCAGCAGTATTCGGAGGGCAAGCACAGATACGCAGTATTTT. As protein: CASSIRRASTDTQYF.

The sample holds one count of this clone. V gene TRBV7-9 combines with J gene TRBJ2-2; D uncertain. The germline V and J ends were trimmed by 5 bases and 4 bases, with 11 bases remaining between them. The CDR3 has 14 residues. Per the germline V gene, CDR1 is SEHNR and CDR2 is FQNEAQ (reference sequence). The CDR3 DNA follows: TGTGCCAGCAGCCCCCGAACTTCCACCGGGGAGCTGTTTTTT. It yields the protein CASSPRTSTGELFF.

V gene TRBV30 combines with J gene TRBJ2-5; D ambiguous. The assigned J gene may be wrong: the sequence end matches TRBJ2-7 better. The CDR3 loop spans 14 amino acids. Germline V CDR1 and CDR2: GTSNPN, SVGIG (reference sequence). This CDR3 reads CAWMDAGTSYEQYF. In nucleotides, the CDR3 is TGTGCCTGGATGGACGCAGGCACGTCCTACGAGCAGTACTTC.

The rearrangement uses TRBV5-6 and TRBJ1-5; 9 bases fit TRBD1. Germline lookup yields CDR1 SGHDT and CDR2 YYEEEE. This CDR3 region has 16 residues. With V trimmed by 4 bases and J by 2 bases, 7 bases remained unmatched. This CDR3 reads CASSTYRGPGNQPQHF. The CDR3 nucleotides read TGTGCCAGCAGCACCTACAGGGGGCCCGGCAATCAGCCCCAGCATTTT.

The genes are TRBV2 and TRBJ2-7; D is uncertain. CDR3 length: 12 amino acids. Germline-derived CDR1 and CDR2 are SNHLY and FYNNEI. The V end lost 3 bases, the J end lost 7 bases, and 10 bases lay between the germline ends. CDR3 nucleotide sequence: TGTGCCAGCAGTGACTATGTACAGGAGCAGTACTTC. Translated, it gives CASSDYVQEQYF. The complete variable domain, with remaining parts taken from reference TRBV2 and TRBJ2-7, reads EPEVTQTPSHQVTQMGQEVILRCVPISNHLYFYWYRQILGQKVEFLVSFYNNEISEKSEIFDDQFSVERPDGSNFTLKIRSTKLEDSAMYFCASSDYVQEQYFGPGTRLTVT.

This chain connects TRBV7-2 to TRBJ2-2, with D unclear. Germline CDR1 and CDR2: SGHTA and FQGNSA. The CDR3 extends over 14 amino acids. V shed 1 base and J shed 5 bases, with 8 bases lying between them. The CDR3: CASSLDQETGELFF. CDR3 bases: TGTGCCAGCAGCTTAGACCAGGAGACCGGGGAGCTGTTTTTT.

The CDR3 loop is CASSPGLAGNTGELFF. CDR3 bases: TGTGCCAGCAGCCCGGGACTAGCGGGGAACACCGGGGAGCTGTTTTTT. V usage is TRBV5-6 and J usage is TRBJ2-2, with 12 bases lining up with TRBD2. The CDR3 length is 16 residues. Trimming cost V 4 bases and J 1 base; bases outside gene matches: 2. Germline-derived CDR1 and CDR2 are SGHDT and YYEEEE. Combining the CDR3 with reference TRBV5-6 and TRBJ2-2 gives the whole variable domain DAGVTQSPTHLIKTRGQQVTLRCSPKSGHDTVSWYQQALGQGPQFIFQYYEEEERQRGNFPDRFSGHQFPNYSSELNVNALLLGDSALYLCASSPGLAGNTGELFFGEGSRLTVL.

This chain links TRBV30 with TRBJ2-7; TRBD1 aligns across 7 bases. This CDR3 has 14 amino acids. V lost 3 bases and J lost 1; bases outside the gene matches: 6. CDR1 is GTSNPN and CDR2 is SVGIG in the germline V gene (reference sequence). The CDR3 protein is CAWRADRASYEQYF. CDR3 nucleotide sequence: TGTGCCTGGAGGGCAGACAGGGCATCCTACGAGCAGTACTTC.

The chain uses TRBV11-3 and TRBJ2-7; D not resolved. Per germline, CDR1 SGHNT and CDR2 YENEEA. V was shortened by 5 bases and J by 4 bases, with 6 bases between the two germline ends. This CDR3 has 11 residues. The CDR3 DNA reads TGTGCCAGCAGCAAGACTTACGAGCAGTACTTC. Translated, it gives CASSKTYEQYF.

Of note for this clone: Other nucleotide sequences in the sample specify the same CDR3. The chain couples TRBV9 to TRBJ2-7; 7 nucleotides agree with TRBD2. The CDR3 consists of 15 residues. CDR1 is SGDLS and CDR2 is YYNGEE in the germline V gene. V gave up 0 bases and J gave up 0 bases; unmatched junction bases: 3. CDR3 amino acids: CASSVGGGISYEQYF. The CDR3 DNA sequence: TGTGCCAGCAGCGTAGGGGGAGGGATCTCCTACGAGCAGTACTTC.

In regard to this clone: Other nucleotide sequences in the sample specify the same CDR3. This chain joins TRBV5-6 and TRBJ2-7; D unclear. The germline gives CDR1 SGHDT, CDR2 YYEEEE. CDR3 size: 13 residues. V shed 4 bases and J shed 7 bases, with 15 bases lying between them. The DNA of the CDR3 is TGTGCCAGCAGCCCCGGACGGTTCTATGAGCAGTACTTC. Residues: CASSPGRFYEQYF.

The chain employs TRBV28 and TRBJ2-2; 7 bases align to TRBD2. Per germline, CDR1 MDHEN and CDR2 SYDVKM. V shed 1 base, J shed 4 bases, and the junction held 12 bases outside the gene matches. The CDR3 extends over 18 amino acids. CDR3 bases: TGTGCCAGCAGTTTATTAGTATGGGGGGAGGGCTCCACCGGGGAGCTGTTTTTT. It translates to CASSLLVWGEGSTGELFF.

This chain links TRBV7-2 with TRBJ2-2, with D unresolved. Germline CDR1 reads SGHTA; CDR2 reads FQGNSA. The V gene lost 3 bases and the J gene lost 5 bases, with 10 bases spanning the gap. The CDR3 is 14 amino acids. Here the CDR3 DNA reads TGTGCCAGCAGCTTCCTATCACTGACCGGGGAGCTGTTTTTT. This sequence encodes CASSFLSLTGELFF.